One sample yielded the 21 T cell receptor beta chains listed below, sequenced in a study of blood T cell repertoires in COVID-19. The protocol was immunoSEQ multiplex PCR, while the TCRdb copy is restricted to in-frame clones and leaves out a portion. Of fewer than 350,000 clones in the sample, 81% are singletons; the top ten hold roughly 2.9%. The sequenced material came from peripheral blood. The receptor source for this set is a woman aged 55-69 years with active or convalescent COVID-19.

V gene TRBV28 combines with J gene TRBJ1-6; no firm D call. V was pared by 2 bases and J by 13 bases, with 15 bases between. The CDR3 is 14 residues long. Germline CDR1 MDHEN, CDR2 SYDVKM. CDR3 sequence: CASSLADQAEPLHF. The CDR3 DNA sequence: TGTGCCAGCAGTTTAGCAGACCAGGCAGAGCCCCTCCACTTT.

This chain links TRBV3-1 (or the pseudogene TRBV3-2) with TRBJ2-3, with 8 bases aligning to TRBD2. Germline V gene lookup returns CDR1 LGHDT and CDR2 YNNKEL (reference sequence). Trimming removed 4 bases from V and 1 base from J; junction bases left unmatched: 13. The CDR3 is 18 residues long. Written as DNA, the CDR3 is TGTGCCAGCAGCCGCCAGTATATGGCGGGGGGTGGCACAGATACGCAGTATTTT. Translating it yields CASSRQYMAGGGTDTQYF.

As DNA, the CDR3 is TGTGCCATCAGAGATCTACAGGGGGTTGGAAACGGCTACACCTTC. Its protein is CAIRDLQGVGNGYTF. The V call is TRBV10-3, the J call TRBJ1-2; TRBD1 matches 8 bases. CDR1 and CDR2 from the germline V gene are ENHRY and SYGVKD. V dropped 6 bases and J dropped 8; count of bases not matched to a gene: 14. This CDR3 is 15 amino acids long.

V is TRBV3-1 (or the pseudogene TRBV3-2) and J is TRBJ1-3; TRBD1 might be the D (6 bases). The V end lost 3 bases, the J end lost 2 bases, and 14 bases lay between the germline ends. Germline-derived CDR1 and CDR2 are LGHDT and YNNKEL (reference sequence). The CDR3 length is 16 residues. The CDR3 sequence: CASSHQTGRTGNTIYF. Here the CDR3 DNA reads TGTGCCAGCAGCCACCAGACAGGAAGAACTGGAAACACCATATATTTT.

As for this clone: One end of the junction varies from germline; a read error may be responsible. The chain has TRBV12-3 or TRBV12-4 and TRBJ2-3; 9 nucleotides agree with TRBD1. The CDR3 runs 13 residues. The CDR3 here is CASSLAPWDRAFF. The CDR3 DNA reads as TGTGCCAGCAGTTTAGCCCCCTGGGACAGGGCCTTTTTT.

This chain joins TRBV6-2 or TRBV6-3 and TRBJ2-1, with D uncertain. Trimming pared 2 bases from V and 8 bases from J, leaving 10 bases between. The germline V gene has CDR1 MNHEY and CDR2 SVGEGT. CDR3 length: 13 amino acids. The CDR3, as DNA: TGTGCCAGCAGTTACCGGGTTGGCGATGAGCAGTTCTTC. Residues: CASSYRVGDEQFF.

This chain connects TRBV4-3 to TRBJ1-2; maybe TRBD1 (6 bases). Germline V gene lookup returns CDR1 LGHNA and CDR2 YSLEER. The CDR3 extends over 14 amino acids. Deletions cut 8 bases from V and 2 bases from J, with 15 bases between. CDR3 in DNA: TGCGCCAGCTCACCGGGACACCTAAACTATGGCTACACCTTC. It encodes CASSPGHLNYGYTF.

The sample holds one count of this clone. This chain uses TRBV4-2 with TRBJ2-3; 8 bases fit TRBD2. This CDR3 has 16 residues. Germline V gives CDR1 LGHNA, CDR2 YNFKEQ. The trim removed 0 bases at V and 4 bases at J, leaving 6 bases unmatched. The DNA of the CDR3 is TGTGCCAGCAGCCAAGATCCGCCGGGGGGGTCAGATACGCAGTATTTT. Residues: CASSQDPPGGSDTQYF.

This sequence joins TRBV27 and TRBJ2-7; 7 bases map to TRBD1. CDR1 MNHEY and CDR2 SMNVEV come from the germline V gene (reference sequence). The CDR3 covers 15 residues. V lost 3 bases, J lost 5 bases, and 10 bases stayed unmatched. The CDR3 region is CASSLSGTARHEQYF. CDR3 coding DNA: TGTGCCAGCAGTTTGTCTGGGACAGCCCGTCACGAGCAGTACTTC.

The chain couples TRBV19 to TRBJ2-1; TRBD1 matches 8 bases. Losses at the gene ends were 4 bases for V and 5 bases for J; bases not matched to a gene: 7. The CDR3 loop spans 15 amino acids. CDR1 is LNHDA and CDR2 is SQIVND in the germline V gene (reference sequence). The DNA for the CDR3 is TGTGCCAGTAGTAGAGACAGGGGTCCAGACAATGAGCAGTTCTTC. Translating gives CASSRDRGPDNEQFF.

The rearrangement joins TRBV29-1 to TRBJ1-3; D is possibly TRBD1 (5 bases). Germline lookup yields CDR1 SQVTM and CDR2 ANQGSEA. The CDR3 has 17 amino acids. V lost 6 bases to trimming and J lost 4 bases, with 25 bases between them. CDR3 in amino acids: CSVWTRVPPLGGNTIYF. In DNA, the CDR3 is TGCAGCGTGTGGACAAGGGTCCCTCCTCTGGGGGGAAACACCATATATTTT. Looking up the rest from reference TRBV29-1 and TRBJ1-3 gives the full variable domain: SAVISQKPSRDICQRGTSLTIQCQVDSQVTMMFWYRQQPGQSLTLIATANQGSEATYESGFVIDKFPISRPNLTFSTLTVSNMSPEDSSIYLCSVWTRVPPLGGNTIYFGEGSWLTVV.

The genes are TRBV9 and TRBJ1-6; a weak D match, TRBD1 (5 bases). There are 17 residues in the CDR3. Trimming pared 3 bases from V and 6 bases from J, leaving 19 bases between. Germline V gene sequence: CDR1 SGDLS, CDR2 YYNGEE. CDR3 residues: CASSGDSYLPVNSPLHF. CDR3 in DNA: TGTGCCAGCAGCGGAGACAGCTACCTTCCCGTTAATTCACCCCTCCACTTT.

This sequence joins TRBV5-6 and TRBJ1-4; D gene unclear. Deletions cut 0 bases from V and 4 bases from J, with 10 bases between. Germline V lookup: CDR1 SGHDT, CDR2 YYEEEE. The CDR3 runs 15 residues. CDR3 residues: CASSLAYSLNEKLFF. The CDR3, as DNA: TGTGCCAGCAGCTTGGCCTACAGTCTTAATGAAAAACTGTTTTTT.

The rearrangement links TRBV3-1 (or the pseudogene TRBV3-2) to TRBJ2-7; 7 nucleotides match TRBD2. The CDR3 is 15 residues long. V lost 1 base and J lost 4; bases outside the gene matches: 7. Germline CDR1 and CDR2: LGHDT and YNNKEL (reference sequence). The CDR3 region is CASSQVLAAYYEQYF. The CDR3 coding sequence is TGTGCCAGCAGCCAAGTCCTAGCGGCATATTACGAGCAGTACTTC.

DNA for the CDR3: TGTGCCAGCAGCTCGCCAGTGGGGAGCTCTGGAAACACCATATATTTT. It encodes CASSSPVGSSGNTIYF. The chain uses TRBV7-2 and TRBJ1-3; D remains ambiguous. V lost 4 bases and J 0 bases, leaving 13 bases between the germline ends. CDR1 is SGHTA and CDR2 is FQGNSA in the germline V gene. This CDR3 contains 16 residues.

This clone has more than one count but fewer than ten. The V gene is TRBV10-3, the J gene TRBJ2-5; 7 bases line up with TRBD1. The CDR3 runs 14 residues. With V trimmed by 5 bases and J by 1 base, 4 bases remained unmatched. Germline CDR1 reads ENHRY; CDR2 reads SYGVKD. In DNA, the CDR3 is TGTGCCATCAGTCCGGGACAGAGCCAAGAGACCCAGTACTTC. It translates to CAISPGQSQETQYF.

The chain is built from TRBV7-8 and TRBJ2-3; 11 nucleotides match TRBD2. Germline V gives CDR1 SGHVS, CDR2 FQNEAQ. CDR3 length equals 16 residues. V gave up 3 bases and J gave up 2 bases; unmatched junction bases: 4. CDR3 amino acids: CASSFSGGETTDTQYF. CDR3 nucleotide sequence: TGTGCCAGCAGCTTTAGCGGGGGGGAAACCACAGATACGCAGTATTTT.

The rearrangement joins TRBV27 to TRBJ1-6; TRBD1 agrees at 8 bases. This CDR3 is built from 15 residues. The ends lost 3 bases at V and 10 bases at J; junction bases unmatched: 8. The germline gives CDR1 MNHEY, CDR2 SMNVEV (reference sequence). CDR3 DNA: TGTGCCAGCAGTTTGGATCGACAGGGGATATCACCCCTCCACTTT. Protein: CASSLDRQGISPLHF.

The chain has TRBV4-1 and TRBJ1-3; no reliable D call. The V gene lost 4 bases and the J gene lost 2 bases, with 9 bases spanning the gap. Germline CDR1 is MGHRA and CDR2 is YSYEKL. The CDR3 extends over 14 amino acids. The CDR3 region has the DNA TGCGCCAGCAGCCCGACATTAGCTGGAAACACCATATATTTT. Its protein product is CASSPTLAGNTIYF.

This rearrangement joins TRBV12-3 or TRBV12-4 to TRBJ1-3; unclear D gene. The V gene lost 8 bases and the J gene lost 0 bases, with 8 bases spanning the gap. The CDR3 extends over 13 amino acids. CDR3 in DNA: TGTGCCAGCTTACAGTCCTCTGGAAACACCATATATTTT. Its translation: CASLQSSGNTIYF.

The chain combines TRBV7-2 with TRBJ2-3, with TRBD2 as a possible D gene (7 bases). The ends were cut back, 1 base at V and 6 bases at J, with 14 bases in the middle. This CDR3 comprises 15 residues. Germline V gives CDR1 SGHTA, CDR2 FQGNSA. The DNA of the CDR3 is TGTGCCAGCAGCTTAGTGTGGGGGGGCCAGGATACGCAGTATTTT. Its translation is CASSLVWGGQDTQYF.